Below, 9 T cell receptor beta chains from the same sample are listed, as sequenced in a study of human T cells and chemical hapten exposure. Sample time point: patch test 1, 2 weeks after DPC sensitization. Stated treatment: therapeutic diphenylcyclopropenone sensitization with weekly scalp DPC. TCRdb passed the RACE reads through MiXCR, listing each CDR3 protein once. Counted here are 150,000 to 200,000 distinct CDR3 sequences, roughly 15% occurring once; the ten biggest clones make up 1.5% to 2%. The starting material was whole blood, obtained in connection with sensitization to the hapten diphenylcyclopropenone (DPC). These receptors originate from a woman aged 30 to 39 with alopecia areata. Some clones in this sample may be carry-over from other donors' samples.

The chain carries TRBV7-3 and TRBJ2-3; D might be TRBD2 (5 bases). The CDR3 consists of 15 residues. The germline V gene has CDR1 SGHTA and CDR2 FQGTGA. V was cut by 5 bases and J by 0 bases, with 12 bases left in between. CDR3 sequence reads: CASSPTWTSTDTQYF. CDR3 nucleotides: TGTGCCAGCAGCCCAACTTGGACTAGCACAGATACGCAGTATTTT.

This clonotype was detected only a few times. The J gene is TRBJ2-1, the V gene TRBV18; D is tentatively TRBD1 or TRBD2 (7 bases each). CDR3 length equals 14 residues. Germline-derived CDR1 and CDR2 are KGHSH and LQKENI. The germline V and J ends were trimmed by 3 bases and 8 bases, with 14 bases remaining between them. The CDR3 DNA is TGTGCCAGCTCACCGGGCTCAGGGGGGGATGAGCAGTTCTTC. Translating it yields CASSPGSGGDEQFF.

In its sample, this clonotype was seen a few times. This sequence joins TRBV27 and TRBJ2-2; perhaps TRBD1 as D (5 bases). Trimming stripped 4 bases from V and 6 bases from J, with 12 bases between. The CDR3 length is 14 residues. From germline, CDR1 is MNHEY and CDR2 SMNVEV (reference sequence). This CDR3 reads CASSWQGEAGELFF. In DNA form, the CDR3 reads TGTGCCAGCAGTTGGCAGGGTGAGGCCGGGGAGCTGTTTTTT.

The chain employs TRBV30 and TRBJ2-1; 7 bases agree with TRBD1. From germline, CDR1 is GTSNPN and CDR2 SVGIG (reference sequence). J was trimmed by 2 bases and V by 2 bases; bases with no gene match: 6. This CDR3 comprises 15 residues. Written as DNA, the CDR3 is TGTGCCTGGAGTAAACCCGGGACAGCCTACAATGAGCAGTTCTTC. Protein product: CAWSKPGTAYNEQFF.

This clonotype has more than one count but fewer than ten. CDR3 protein: CASSQGKTEAFF. For the CDR3, the DNA is TGTGCCAGCTCCCAAGGAAAGACTGAAGCTTTCTTT. This chain joins TRBV4-2 and TRBJ1-1; D gene ambiguous. V lost 8 bases and J 5 bases, leaving 12 bases between the germline ends. The length of the CDR3 is 12 residues. From germline, CDR1 is LGHNA and CDR2 YNFKEQ.

This clonotype came up once. This chain uses TRBV15 with TRBJ1-1; TRBD1 agrees at 10 bases. V gave up 1 base and J gave up 1 base; unmatched junction bases: 3. The CDR3 extends over 16 amino acids. Germline V gene data show CDR1 as LNHNV and CDR2 as YYDKDF (reference sequence). CDR3 protein: CATSRAWDRGNTEAFF. DNA for the CDR3: TGTGCCACCAGCAGAGCCTGGGACAGGGGGAACACTGAAGCTTTCTTT.

The table lists this clonotype with a few counts. The rearrangement uses TRBV15 and TRBJ1-4; a possible D gene is TRBD1 (6 bases). The V gene's germline CDR1 is LNHNV and CDR2 YYDKDF (reference sequence). The CDR3 runs to 14 residues. Trimming pared 5 bases from V and 5 bases from J, leaving 12 bases between. The chain's CDR3 is CATSGVGANEKLFF. In DNA form, the CDR3 reads TGTGCCACCAGCGGTGTGGGGGCAAATGAAAAACTGTTTTTT. The variable domain in full, completed from reference TRBV15 and TRBJ1-4, reads DAMVIQNPRYQVTQFGKPVTLSCSQTLNHNVMYWYQQKSSQAPKLLFHYYDKDFNNEADTPDNFQSRRPNTSFCFLDIRSPGLGDTAMYLCATSGVGANEKLFFGSGTQLSVL.

The chain is built from TRBV12-3 or TRBV12-4 and TRBJ1-5; D unresolved. This CDR3 spans 13 amino acids. Trimming left V 4 bases short and J 0 bases short, with 4 bases between. Here the CDR3 DNA reads TGTGCCAGCAGTTACAGTAGCAATCAGCCCCAGCATTTT. It specifies CASSYSSNQPQHF.

V is TRBV16 and J is TRBJ1-2, with 9 bases lining up with TRBD1. J lost 6 bases, V lost 0 bases, and 2 bases had no gene match. This CDR3 region has 14 residues. Looked up from germline, CDR1 is KGHSY and CDR2 is FQNENV. The CDR3 sequence: CASSQSGTGHGYTF. CDR3 sequence (DNA): TGTGCCAGCAGCCAATCAGGGACAGGGCATGGCTACACCTTC.